This T cell receptor (beta chain) was identified in a study of T-cell memory formation after mild COVID-19. UMIs and sample barcodes were carried by the TCR alpha and TCR beta cDNA libraries that 5'RACE produced using constant-segment primers. TCRdb passed the 5' RACE reads through MiXCR, listing each CDR3 protein once. The table has approximately 400,000 distinct CDR3 sequences, roughly 24% seen once. The study's findings and limits: The study detected some responding clones in pre-infection memory, suggesting cross-reactive memory joined.

CDR1 is MGHRA and CDR2 is YSYEKL in the germline V gene. After removal of 5 bases from V and 1 base from J, the junction contained 7 bases not matched to a gene. The CDR3 sequence is 16 residues long. Note on this clonotype: The antigen is unknown.

This chain joins TRBV4-1 and TRBJ2-1, with 8 bases identical to TRBD1. Sequencing used PBMCs or a T cell subset sorted from them (not recorded which). This TCR derives from an adult woman who had mild COVID-19 (a few samples of this study predate the infection). Cell type and time point are not known. In DNA, the CDR3 is TGCGCCAGCAGCTCCCGACAGGGGAGGTCCTACAATGAGCAGTTCTTC. The encoded protein is CASSSRQGRSYNEQFF.